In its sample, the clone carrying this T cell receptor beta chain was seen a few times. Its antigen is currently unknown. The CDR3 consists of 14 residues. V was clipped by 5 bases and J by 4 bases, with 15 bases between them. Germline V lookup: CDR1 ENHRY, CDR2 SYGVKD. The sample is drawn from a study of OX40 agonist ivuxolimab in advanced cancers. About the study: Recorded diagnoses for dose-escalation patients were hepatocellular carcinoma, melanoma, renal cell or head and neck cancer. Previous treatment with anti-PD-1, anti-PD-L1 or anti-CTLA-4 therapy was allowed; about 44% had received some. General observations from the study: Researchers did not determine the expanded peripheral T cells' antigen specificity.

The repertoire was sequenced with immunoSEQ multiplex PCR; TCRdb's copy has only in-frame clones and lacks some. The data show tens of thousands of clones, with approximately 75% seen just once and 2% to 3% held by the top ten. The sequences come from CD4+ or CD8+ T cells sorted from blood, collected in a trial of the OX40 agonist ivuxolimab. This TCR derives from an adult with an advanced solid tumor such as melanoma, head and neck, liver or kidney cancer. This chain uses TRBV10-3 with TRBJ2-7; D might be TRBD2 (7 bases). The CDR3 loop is CAISPAGGQYEQYF. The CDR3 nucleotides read TGTGCCATCAGTCCAGCCGGGGGGCAGTACGAGCAGTACTTC.